This entry is about one T cell receptor (beta chain). This CDR3 has 13 amino acids. Germline loops: CDR1 SGHAT, CDR2 FQDESV (reference sequence). V shed 6 bases, J shed 7 bases, and the junction held 6 bases outside the gene matches. Sequenced by immunoSEQ multiplex PCR; TCRdb stores in-frame clones only, minus some. In the table there are 50,000 to 70,000 clones, about 95% of which are singletons. This sample was taken from a study of cytomegalovirus exposure and HLA in healthy donors. Sample: PBMCs. The J gene is TRBJ1-1, the V gene TRBV11-1; TRBD1 aligns across 9 bases. The clonotype comes from a woman under 30 in good health and CMV-seropositive. CDR3 sequence reads: CASRPDRGNEAFF. In DNA, the CDR3 is TGTGCCAGCAGACCGGACAGGGGTAATGAAGCTTTCTTT.